This is a list of T cell receptor beta chains from one sample in a study of T cell responses to AZD1222 COVID-19 vaccine. Generated by immunoSEQ multiplex PCR, the TCRdb table keeps only in-frame clones and is missing some. The repertoire consists of more than 140,000 clones, with roughly 88% occurring once and the leading ten covering about 3.4%. The sequences come from peripheral blood, collected on day 0 of MenACWY control vaccination. The receptor source for this set is an adult in good health. CDR3s include the opening cysteine and the closing phenylalanine or tryptophan. A D gene is named only where the DNA matches it firmly. Expanded clones get a size class; other rows say once, few or many, or leave the size out.

TRBD1	TRBV9	NA	15	TRBJ2-2	TGTGCCAGCAGATTTGGACAGGCGAACACCGGGGAGCTGTTTTTT	CASRFGQANTGELFF
NA	TRBV12-3/TRBV12-4	NA	13	TRBJ1-6	TGTGCCAGCAGTTTCAGGAGGGATTCACCCCTCCACTTT	CASSFRRDSPLHF
NA	TRBV7-9	few	15	TRBJ2-1	TGTGCCAGCAGCTCACCTAGCCTAAGGGGGAATGAGCAGTTCTTC	CASSSPSLRGNEQFF
TRBD1	TRBV6-5	once	15	TRBJ1-1	TGTGCCAGCAGTTACTCAGGGACAGAGAACACTGAAGCTTTCTTT	CASSYSGTENTEAFF
NA	TRBV2	NA	17	TRBJ1-2	TGTGCCAGCAGTGGACTCAGTAGCAGATCCTTGTCCGGTGGCTACACCTTC	CASSGLSSRSLSGGYTF
TRBD1	TRBV28	NA	14	TRBJ1-1	TGTGCCAGCAGTTCCCCCAGGACAGGGAATAAAGCTTTCTTT	CASSSPRTGNKAFF
NA	TRBV5-1	NA	14	TRBJ2-3	TGCGCCAGCAGCTTGACATCTAGCACAGATACGCAGTATTTT	CASSLTSSTDTQYF
NA	TRBV5-8	NA	15	TRBJ2-3	TGTGCCAGCAGCTTGGAAGGTTGGGTCACAGATACGCAGTATTTT	CASSLEGWVTDTQYF
NA	TRBV11-3	NA	14	TRBJ1-6	TGTGCCAGCGGGCTGGGGGGGGCCAATTCACCCCTCCACTTT	CASGLGGANSPLHF
NA	TRBV10-3	NA	11	TRBJ2-2	TGTGCCATCACCTCGGCCGGGGAGCTGTTTTTT	CAITSAGELFF
NA	TRBV2	NA	13	TRBJ2-5	TGTGCCAGCAGTCGCGGGTCCCAAGAGACCCAGTACTTC	CASSRGSQETQYF
TRBD1	TRBV7-2	NA	15	TRBJ1-2	TGTGCCAGCAGCTTAGGGGGACAGGCTAACTATGGCTACACCTTC	CASSLGGQANYGYTF
NA	TRBV7-9	NA	16	TRBJ2-3	TGTGCCAGCAGCTTAATCTGGCGGGAAGTGGGAGATACGCAGTATTTT	CASSLIWREVGDTQYF
NA	TRBV21-1	NA	18	TRBJ1-2	TGTGCCAGCAGCAAAATGTTCCGGGGTCCCTCCCCTAACTATGGCTACACCTTC	CASSKMFRGPSPNYGYTF
NA	TRBV19	NA	15	TRBJ1-2	TGTGCCAGCCAGTTGTCCCGCTCCGAGGTTTGGGGCTACACCTTC	CASQLSRSEVWGYTF
NA	TRBV18	few	14	TRBJ1-1	TGTGCCAGCTCACCACAAACAGGGAACACTGAAGCTTTCTTT	CASSPQTGNTEAFF
NA	TRBV6-2/TRBV6-3	NA	16	TRBJ1-1	TGTGCCAGCAGTTATGAGGGCAGGGGCGTGAACACTGAAGCTTTCTTT	CASSYEGRGVNTEAFF
TRBD1	TRBV6-2/TRBV6-3	NA	15	TRBJ1-4	TGTGCCAGCAGTGGTCGGACAGGCGGTGGGGAAAAACTGTTTTTT	CASSGRTGGGEKLFF
NA	TRBV5-1	NA	14	TRBJ1-6	TGCGCCAGCAGCGTCGGGGTGGAAAATTCACCCCTCCACTTT	CASSVGVENSPLHF
TRBD1	TRBV4-3	NA	15	TRBJ1-2	TGCGCCAGCAGCCAAGGGACAGGGTATCGGCACGGCTACACCTTC	CASSQGTGYRHGYTF
TRBD1	TRBV10-3	once	15	TRBJ2-2	TGTGCCATCAGTGACGTAGGGGGCGATACCGGGGAGCTGTTTTTT	CAISDVGGDTGELFF
TRBD1	TRBV29-1	many	12	TRBJ2-7	TGCAGCGTTGTGACAGGGCGATATGAGCAGTACTTC	CSVVTGRYEQYF
NA	TRBV18	NA	15	TRBJ1-2	TGTGCCAGCTCACCAAATCAGGATTACCAATATGGCTACACCTTC	CASSPNQDYQYGYTF
NA	TRBV6-6	NA	14	TRBJ2-7	TGTGCCAGCAGTTACTCGACTGGTCGGAACGAGCAGTACTTC	CASSYSTGRNEQYF
TRBD2	TRBV7-7	NA	15	TRBJ2-2	TGTGCTAGCAGCTTGGGGGAGGGAGAGACCGGGGAGCTGTTTTTT	CASSLGEGETGELFF
TRBD2	TRBV7-2	NA	16	TRBJ2-3	TGTGCCAGCAGCTTAGCTGGCGGGAGGTTCACAGATACGCAGTATTTT	CASSLAGGRFTDTQYF
NA	TRBV14	once	16	TRBJ1-1	TGTGCCAGCAGCTCTAGTCTCGCGGTGGAGGTTGAGGCGGCTTTCTTT	CASSSSLAVEVEAAFF
TRBD2	TRBV29-1	NA	18	TRBJ2-2	TGCAGCGTCACCGGGACTAGCGGGAGGGGACCGAACACCGGGGAGCTGTTTTTT	CSVTGTSGRGPNTGELFF
NA	TRBV27	NA	14	TRBJ2-7	TGTGCCAGCAGTTTCCTTGCGAGGGTTGGAGAGCAGTACTTC	CASSFLARVGEQYF
NA	TRBV29-1	once	13	TRBJ2-3	TGCAGCGTTGACTATCGAGGGACAGATACGCAGTATTTT	CSVDYRGTDTQYF